This TCR beta chain was recovered during a study of blood T cell repertoires in COVID-19. Study at large: The United States, Italy and Spain supplied acute and convalescent COVID-19 samples. PBMCs, B-cell-depleted T cells, or T cells provided the cDNA or gDNA that made up the material.

Original processing notes: Scientists estimated how many nucleated cells there were by amplifying reference gene primers. Here immunoSEQ multiplex PCR was the method, and the copy in TCRdb shows in-frame clones only, minus some. V, J and clone size are taken as reported in that table, and D and trimming were inferred from the DNA itself. The data contain about 290,000 clones, approximately 86% of them seen just once; the ten biggest clones take up over 3.5%. CDR3 length equals 16 residues. Germline CDR1 and CDR2: MNHEY and SMNVEV (reference sequence). The trim removed 5 bases at V and 5 bases at J, leaving 14 bases unmatched.

Sequenced sample: peripheral blood. This rearrangement joins TRBV27 to TRBJ1-2, with 7 bases lining up with TRBD1. The sequence came from a woman aged 45-65 years with active or convalescent COVID-19. CDR3: CASSPSGGQLLYGYTF. The CDR3, as DNA: TGTGCCAGCAGTCCCTCCGGGGGACAGCTCCTATATGGCTACACCTTC.